The sequence of this T cell receptor (beta chain) was determined in a study of CD4+ T cells in melanoma. General study findings and limits: Neoantigen-specific CD4+ T cells in melanoma reportedly had diverse differentiation states. A reported correlation linked neoantigen-specific CD4+ T cells to CD8+, macrophage and B cell function.

Clones were read by immunoSEQ multiplex PCR, and TCRdb kept only the in-frame ones, dropping some. The repertoire holds 50,000 or so clones, about 88% seen once, with 12% in the top ten. About this clone: Its antigen is still unknown.

CDR1 and CDR2 from the germline V gene are SGHVS and FQNEAQ. This CDR3 spans 18 amino acids. Trimming removed 1 base from V and 7 bases from J; junction bases left unmatched: 16. The clonotype originates from a human donor with melanoma. The chain recombines TRBV7-8 with TRBJ2-1; 7 positions match TRBD1. Sample: peripheral blood. CDR3 protein: CASSLEEARGLSRNEQFF. DNA for the CDR3: TGTGCCAGCAGCTTAGAGGAGGCCAGGGGGTTAAGTCGTAATGAGCAGTTCTTC.